The 13 T cell receptor beta chains presented below share a single source sample, sequenced in a study of human T cells and chemical hapten exposure. TCRdb passed the RACE reads through MiXCR, listing each CDR3 protein once. The sample has some 150,000 distinct CDR3 sequences, 12% seen once. Time point reported: patch test 2, 6 weeks after DPC sensitization. Treatment here: therapeutic diphenylcyclopropenone sensitization with weekly scalp DPC. The sequenced sample was whole blood, obtained in connection with sensitization to the hapten diphenylcyclopropenone (DPC). The source of these receptors is a woman in her forties or fifties with alopecia areata. Some clones in this sample may be carry-over from other donors' samples.

V gene TRBV10-3 combines with J gene TRBJ1-1; no firm D call. CDR3 length equals 13 residues. The germline CDR1 and CDR2 sequences are ENHRY and SYGVKD. V was shortened by 2 bases and J by 3 bases, with 7 bases between the two germline ends. In DNA, the CDR3 is TGTGCCATCAGTGAGACAGCTTACACTGAAGCTTTCTTT. This translates into CAISETAYTEAFF.

V and J are TRBV6-2 or TRBV6-3 and TRBJ2-7; possibly TRBD2 for D (6 bases). Deletions cut 4 bases from V and 2 bases from J, with 15 bases between. CDR1 and CDR2 (germline): MNHEY, SVGEGT. The CDR3 spans 15 residues. The CDR3 sequence: CASSSRGTAAYEQYF. The CDR3, as DNA: TGTGCCAGCAGTTCACGGGGGACGGCAGCCTACGAGCAGTACTTC.

In its sample, this clonotype was seen a few times. The chain links TRBV2 to TRBJ2-5; D assignment may be TRBD1 or TRBD2 (5 bases each). The germline gives CDR1 SNHLY, CDR2 FYNNEI. Trimming pared 4 bases from V and 0 bases from J, leaving 12 bases between. This CDR3 comprises 15 residues. The CDR3 loop is CASSGPGPYQETQYF. CDR3 nucleotides: TGTGCCAGCAGTGGTCCGGGACCGTACCAAGAGACCCAGTACTTC.

The genes are TRBV7-2 and TRBJ1-5; D gene unclear. Germline V lookup: CDR1 SGHTA, CDR2 FQGNSA. V was cut by 5 bases and J by 2 bases, with 7 bases left in between. The CDR3 loop spans 13 amino acids. The CDR3: CASSPVGNQPQHF. Written as DNA, the CDR3 is TGTGCCAGCAGCCCGGTAGGCAATCAGCCCCAGCATTTT.

V usage is TRBV28 and J usage is TRBJ1-5; D not certain. The CDR3 consists of 15 residues. The V gene's germline CDR1 is MDHEN and CDR2 SYDVKM. With 5 bases removed from V and 7 bases from J, the gap between germline ends came to 18 bases. Here the CDR3 reads CASSPRHLNGQPQHF. CDR3 sequence (DNA): TGTGCCAGCAGTCCGCGTCACCTCAATGGGCAGCCCCAGCATTTT.

This clonotype has a count of ten or more. The rearrangement joins TRBV5-1 to TRBJ2-7; 7 nucleotides match TRBD2. Per the germline V gene, CDR1 is SGHRS and CDR2 is YFSETQ. V was clipped by 4 bases and J by 1 base; unmatched bases: 5. This CDR3 comprises 14 residues. CDR3 region: CASSRGLVSYEQYF. The CDR3 DNA is TGCGCCAGCAGCCGTGGACTAGTTTCCTACGAGCAGTACTTC. The full variable domain, rest sourced from reference TRBV5-1 and TRBJ2-7, is KAGVTQTPRYLIKTRGQQVTLSCSPISGHRSVSWYQQTPGQGLQFLFEYFSETQRNKGNFPGRFSGRQFSNSRSEMNVSTLELGDSALYLCASSRGLVSYEQYFGPGTRLTVT.

The CDR3 DNA reads TGTGCCAGCAGTTCCCCGGGACAGGGGCACAATGAGCAGTTCTTC. This sequence encodes CASSSPGQGHNEQFF. This sequence joins TRBV28 and TRBJ2-1; 10 bases line up with TRBD1. The CDR3 is made up of 15 amino acids. J lost 5 bases, V lost 4 bases, and 5 bases had no gene match. CDR1 is MDHEN, CDR2 SYDVKM, per germline. The complete variable domain, with remaining parts taken from reference TRBV28 and TRBJ2-1, reads DVKVTQSSRYLVKRTGEKVFLECVQDMDHENMFWYRQDPGLGLRLIYFSYDVKMKEKGDIPEGYSVSREKKERFSLILESASTNQTSMYLCASSSPGQGHNEQFFGPGTRLTVL.

The chain is built from TRBV2 and TRBJ1-5; D ambiguous. This CDR3 spans 16 amino acids. Germline V gene lookup returns CDR1 SNHLY and CDR2 FYNNEI. V was pared by 7 bases and J by 4 bases, with 20 bases between. CDR3 loop: CASTRTAVTSNQPQHF. CDR3 nucleotides: TGTGCCAGCACCAGGACGGCCGTTACATCTAATCAGCCCCAGCATTTT. The variable domain in full, completed from reference TRBV2 and TRBJ1-5, reads EPEVTQTPSHQVTQMGQEVILRCVPISNHLYFYWYRQILGQKVEFLVSFYNNEISEKSEIFDDQFSVERPDGSNFTLKIRSTKLEDSAMYFCASTRTAVTSNQPQHFGDGTRLSIL.

This chain connects TRBV5-1 to TRBJ2-2; TRBD2 matches at 10 bases. Germline V CDR1 and CDR2: SGHRS, YFSETQ. The junction had 16 bases not matched to a gene; V was cut back by 6 bases and J by 5 bases. CDR3 length: 18 amino acids. DNA of the CDR3: TGCGCCAGCAACTCAGGGAGTCTAGCGGGAGTCGGTACCGGGGAGCTGTTTTTT. It is translated as CASNSGSLAGVGTGELFF.

This clonotype was recorded many times. In DNA form, the CDR3 reads TGCAGCGTTGACGGTGGCAGGGGATCCTACAATGAGCAGTTCTTC. This gives the protein CSVDGGRGSYNEQFF. The J gene is TRBJ2-1, the V gene TRBV29-1, with a tentative D call TRBD1 (6 bases). V shed 3 bases and J shed 1 base, with 13 bases lying between them. The CDR3 loop spans 15 amino acids. Germline V gives CDR1 SQVTM, CDR2 ANQGSEA.

This chain joins TRBV30 and TRBJ2-3, with D maybe TRBD2 (6 bases). Germline V gives CDR1 GTSNPN, CDR2 SVGIG (reference sequence). Trimming cost V 0 bases and J 2 bases, with 9 bases left between them. This CDR3 has 14 residues. The CDR3 DNA reads TGTGCCTGGAGTGTAGGAGGGTTCACAGATACGCAGTATTTT. It is translated as CAWSVGGFTDTQYF.

The J gene is TRBJ2-1, the V gene TRBV12-3 or TRBV12-4; 7 bases match TRBD2. This CDR3 contains 14 residues. V was clipped by 4 bases and J by 4 bases; unmatched bases: 4. As DNA, the CDR3 is TGTGCCAGCAGTTATGTGGGGGGGTACAATGAGCAGTTCTTC. Amino acids: CASSYVGGYNEQFF.

This clonotype was counted only a few times. This rearrangement joins TRBV7-6 to TRBJ1-4; D gene uncertain. The CDR3 sequence is 15 residues long. Trimming took 5 bases from V and 7 from J, leaving 17 bases between them. Germline V lookup: CDR1 SGHVS, CDR2 FNYEAQ. Written as DNA, the CDR3 is TGTGCCAGCAGCCCGCTCCCGGGAGGGAGTGAAAAACTGTTTTTT. It specifies CASSPLPGGSEKLFF.